Listed here are 24 T cell receptor beta chains from one sample, sequenced in a study of control samples from healthy donors and cancer patients. Measured with immunoSEQ multiplex PCR; TCRdb has only the in-frame clones, and not every one. Of tens of thousands of clones listed, roughly nine tenths are singletons. Material for sequencing was PBMCs. The receptors stem from a man younger than 40 with colorectal cancer.

The rearrangement links TRBV15 to TRBJ2-5; 11 bases fit TRBD2. From germline, CDR1 is LNHNV and CDR2 YYDKDF (reference sequence). The CDR3 runs to 18 residues. J gave up 6 bases and V 0 bases, and 12 bases lay outside the gene matches. CDR3 coding DNA: TGTGCCACCAGCAGAGATCTAGCGGGGGGACGTGGAATGAAGACCCAGTACTTC. This translates into CATSRDLAGGRGMKTQYF.

This clone was seen a single time. No DNA is shown, since the ends of the CDR3 on it are uncertain; the CDR3 is the one TCRdb lists. The chain has TRBV14 and TRBJ1-1; the DNA was not compared with TRBD1, the D call given in the table. The CDR3 numbers 14 amino acids, ends counted. Germline loops: CDR1 SGHDN, CDR2 FVKESK. The CDR3 spells CASSFAFGQGKAFF.

V usage is TRBV6-2 or TRBV6-3 and J usage is TRBJ1-2; the match to TRBD1 covers 8 bases. The CDR3 has 13 amino acids. V lost 2 bases to trimming and J lost 4 bases; unmatched junction nucleotides: 0. Per the germline V gene, CDR1 is MNHEY and CDR2 is SVGEGT. CDR3 region: CASSYDRGYGYTF. The CDR3 DNA sequence: TGTGCCAGCAGTTACGACAGGGGCTATGGCTACACCTTC.

The DNA for the CDR3 is TGTGCGAGCCGACTAGCGAGAAACACCGGGGAGCTGTTTTTT. Translation gives CASRLARNTGELFF. V gene TRBV6-5 combines with J gene TRBJ2-2, with 8 bases fitting TRBD2. This CDR3 is 14 amino acids long. Germline V gene sequence: CDR1 MNHEY, CDR2 SVGAGI.

The V and J genes are TRBV7-8 and TRBJ2-7, with TRBD2 identical over 12 bases. Trimming removed 5 bases from V and 4 bases from J; junction bases left unmatched: 3. The CDR3 has 14 residues. Germline assignment: CDR1 SGHVS and CDR2 FQNEAQ. This chain's CDR3 is CASSPTSGGYEQYV. DNA for the CDR3: TGTGCCAGCAGCCCAACTAGCGGGGGGTACGAGCAGTACGTC.

This chain uses TRBV7-9 with TRBJ1-5, with a tentative D call TRBD1 (6 bases). Trimming cost V 5 bases and J 2 bases, with 13 bases left between them. The CDR3 consists of 15 residues. Germline assignment: CDR1 SEHNR and CDR2 FQNEAQ (reference sequence). The CDR3 nucleotides read TGTGCCAGCAGCCGCGACAGGCTTGGCAATCAGCCCCAGCATTTT. Its translation: CASSRDRLGNQPQHF.

This sequence joins TRBV6-5 and TRBJ2-7, with D perhaps TRBD2 (6 bases). Germline V gene lookup returns CDR1 MNHEY and CDR2 SVGAGI. The CDR3 consists of 13 residues. Trimming stripped 5 bases from V and 6 bases from J, with 14 bases between. The DNA of the CDR3 is TGTGCCAGCAGTCCGCCGGGGGTGAGCGAGCAGTACGTC. Residues: CASSPPGVSEQYV.

This rearrangement joins TRBV10-3 to TRBJ1-2; the match to TRBD1 covers 7 bases. CDR1 ENHRY and CDR2 SYGVKD come from the germline V gene. Germline trimming cut 3 bases from V and 0 bases from J; bases unmatched to any gene: 10. The CDR3 runs to 17 residues. The CDR3 bases are TGTGCCATCAGTGAAGATGTAGCGACAGGGTCTAACTATGGCTACACCTTC. This encodes CAISEDVATGSNYGYTF.

The V and J genes are TRBV6-5 and TRBJ2-7; the D gene could be TRBD1 or TRBD2 (5 bases each). Per germline, CDR1 MNHEY and CDR2 SVGAGI. Trimming cost V 5 bases and J 2 bases, with 16 bases left between them. The CDR3 sequence is 15 residues long. The CDR3 DNA is TGTGCCAGCAGTCCGACCGGGACGGTCGCCTACGAGCAGTACGTC. It is translated as CASSPTGTVAYEQYV.

This rearrangement joins TRBV25-1 to TRBJ2-5, with D perhaps TRBD1 (6 bases). Germline CDR1 and CDR2: MGHDK and SYGVNS. The CDR3 covers 13 residues. V lost 6 bases and J lost 2, with 10 bases in between. As DNA, the CDR3 is TGTGCCAGCAGAAGGACAGATCAAGAGACCCAGTACTTC. Protein sequence: CASRRTDQETQYF.

The chain employs TRBV2 and TRBJ1-1; D call uncertain. V lost 3 bases, J lost 5 bases, and 10 bases lay in between. CDR1 and CDR2 from the germline V gene are SNHLY and FYNNEI. CDR3 size: 13 residues. CDR3 sequence (DNA): TGTGCCAGCAGTGAGCTTAGGACTACTGAAGCTTTCTTT. This translates into CASSELRTTEAFF.

The rearrangement links TRBV5-4 to TRBJ2-7; TRBD1 aligns across 9 bases. CDR1 is SGHNT and CDR2 is YYREEE in the germline V gene (reference sequence). This CDR3 has 15 amino acids. The CDR3 loop reads CSSSTGGGSSYEQYV. In DNA, the CDR3 is TGTTCCAGCAGTACAGGGGGCGGGAGCTCCTACGAGCAGTACGTC.

This clone was picked up one time. The chain has TRBV4-3 and TRBJ1-1, with D possibly being TRBD1 (5 bases). The CDR3 consists of 13 residues. The germline CDR1 and CDR2 sequences are LGHNA and YSLEER. The germline V and J ends were trimmed by 5 bases and 6 bases, with 13 bases remaining between them. The CDR3 coding sequence is TGCGCCAGCAGCACTCCGAGGGGAGCTGAAGCTTTCTTT. Amino acids: CASSTPRGAEAFF.

The gene calls are TRBV9 and TRBJ2-2, with D unclear. The CDR3 contains 17 residues. V lost 0 bases and J 0 bases, leaving 12 bases between the germline ends. CDR1 is SGDLS, CDR2 YYNGEE, per germline. DNA for the CDR3: TGTGCCAGCAGCGTAGAGCCGGGCGGATCGAACACCGGGGAGCTGTTTTTT. Encoded protein: CASSVEPGGSNTGELFF.

This chain uses TRBV5-1 with TRBJ1-1; weak D call: TRBD1 (6 bases). The CDR3 extends over 16 amino acids. Germline assignment: CDR1 SGHRS and CDR2 YFSETQ. Trimming shortened V by 2 bases and J by 6 bases, and 20 bases separated the two germline ends. CDR3 coding DNA: TGCGCCAGCAGCTTCGGACAGAAGGGAGTTAGACCTGAAGCTTTCTTT. Its translation: CASSFGQKGVRPEAFF.

The chain links TRBV6-2 or TRBV6-3 to TRBJ1-2; no reliable D call. Trimming took 4 bases from V and 4 from J, leaving 7 bases between them. The CDR3 consists of 12 residues. Germline CDR1 and CDR2: MNHEY and SVGEGT. The CDR3 sequence is CASSSEAYGYTF. The CDR3 DNA is TGTGCCAGCAGTTCAGAAGCCTATGGCTACACCTTC.

J is TRBJ1-1 and V is TRBV7-9; maybe TRBD1 (5 bases). The CDR3 runs 14 residues. The V and J ends lost 0 bases and 1 base respectively, with 6 bases between them. CDR1 and CDR2 (germline): SEHNR, FQNEAQ (reference sequence). In DNA form, the CDR3 reads TGTGCCAGCAGCTTAGCGCAGGGGAACACTGAAGCTTTCTTT. As protein: CASSLAQGNTEAFF.

The J gene is TRBJ1-4, the V gene TRBV6-5; TRBD1 matches at 9 bases. Trimming took 6 bases from V and 8 from J; bases not matched to a gene: 10. Germline V gene lookup returns CDR1 MNHEY and CDR2 SVGAGI. The length of the CDR3 is 15 residues. CDR3 coding DNA: TGTGCCAGCAGCCAAACAGGGGGCACGAGGGAAAAACTGTTTTTT. Translation: CASSQTGGTREKLFF.

The gene calls are TRBV27 and TRBJ2-1; D unresolved. V was pared by 3 bases and J by 7 bases, with 16 bases between. CDR1 is MNHEY and CDR2 is SMNVEV in the germline V gene (reference sequence). This CDR3 comprises 15 residues. CDR3 protein: CASSLEASSYNEQFF. In DNA form, the CDR3 reads TGTGCCAGCAGTTTGGAAGCCAGTAGTTATAATGAGCAGTTCTTC.

V usage is TRBV6-2 or TRBV6-3 and J usage is TRBJ2-3, with D possibly being TRBD2 (6 bases). The germline gives CDR1 MNHEY, CDR2 SVGEGT. The CDR3 runs to 15 residues. V gave up 4 bases and J gave up 0 bases, with 11 bases separating them. The CDR3 DNA follows: TGTGCCAGCAGTTTTGGGGACTCTAGCACAGATACGCAGTATTTT. This sequence encodes CASSFGDSSTDTQYF.

This clone was recorded a few times. V gene TRBV5-4 combines with J gene TRBJ1-6; D gene unclear. CDR3 size: 15 residues. Per germline, CDR1 SGHNT and CDR2 YYREEE (reference sequence). The V and J ends lost 0 bases and 6 bases respectively, with 10 bases between them. The CDR3 is CASSLGLGINSPLHF. In DNA form, the CDR3 reads TGTGCCAGCAGCTTGGGGCTCGGAATTAATTCACCCCTCCACTTT.

The chain is built from TRBV2 and TRBJ2-5; 7 bases are a match to TRBD2. The CDR3 has 12 residues. The germline V gene has CDR1 SNHLY and CDR2 FYNNEI. Unmatched junction bases numbered 3, after V lost 7 bases and J lost 4 bases. The CDR3 sequence is CASIGEGETQYF. The CDR3 DNA sequence: TGTGCCAGCATAGGGGAGGGAGAGACCCAGTACTTC. Full variable domain (remainder filled in from reference TRBV2 and TRBJ2-5): EPEVTQTPSHQVTQMGQEVILRCVPISNHLYFYWYRQILGQKVEFLVSFYNNEISEKSEIFDDQFSVERPDGSNFTLKIRSTKLEDSAMYFCASIGEGETQYFGPGTRLLVL.

The chain uses TRBV29-1 and TRBJ2-5, with 14 nucleotides matching TRBD2. Trimming removed 6 bases from V and 4 bases from J; junction bases left unmatched: 4. Germline-derived CDR1 and CDR2 are SQVTM and ANQGSEA. The CDR3 loop spans 14 amino acids. CDR3: CSVPGLAGVETQYF. The CDR3 DNA sequence: TGCAGCGTCCCGGGACTAGCGGGGGTAGAGACCCAGTACTTC.

The table lists this clone with a count of one. The chain combines TRBV3-1 (or the pseudogene TRBV3-2) with TRBJ1-2, with D unresolved. Germline V gene data show CDR1 as LGHDT and CDR2 as YNNKEL (reference sequence). This CDR3 has 17 amino acids. Trimming took off 0 bases at V and 4 bases at J, with 18 bases between the two ends. The CDR3 DNA reads as TGTGCCAGCAGCCAAGATAAGGCAGGATCAGTAACCTATGGCTACACCTTC. Encoded protein: CASSQDKAGSVTYGYTF.